This T cell receptor beta chain originates from a study of T cell responses to AZD1222 COVID-19 vaccine (dated by TCRdb to about 2021). At the level of the whole study: Because spike-specific TCR depth and breadth did not differ between the two schedules, AZD1222 recipients who got a second dose at roughly 4 weeks were pooled with those who got a second dose at roughly 12 weeks. TCR sequencing was performed for roughly 240 trial participants, of whom about 200 were given two doses of AZD1222 and around 25 were given two doses of MenACWY control vaccine. Trial participants were enrolled by age into subgroups of 18-55, 56-69 and 70-plus years, and roughly 160, 29 and 62 TCR-sequenced participants, respectively, were included in these subgroups. Study-wide conclusions, independent of this receptor: A significant rise in spike-specific TCR breadth and depth was observed after two AZD1222 doses relative to day 0 and relative to MenACWY recipients. Nearly half of unique spike-specific TCRs reportedly recognized epitopes outside regions mutated in the B.1.351 and B.1.1.7 variants. CD4 TCRs associated with the vaccine covered the entire spike protein, and the dominant responses were in regions 160-218 and 743-854. Conclusions about previously exposed vaccinees are limited, since just five or six AZD1222 recipients were seropositive for SARS-CoV-2 at baseline. The 56-69-year group was small, and its depth increase did not reach significance, likely because of low power. Participants were mostly white British, with more females than males. The authors suggested clonal diversity may have been underestimated. Because no samples from the day 14 peak response were available, repertoires could be characterized only after the peak T cell response.

Remarks on this clone: This receptor's antigen is unknown. Base qualities are missing; no much larger clone stands one base away.

Taken with the paper, the label for time point translates to: baseline before first vaccination. The vaccinee samples were drawn from two UK trials, COV001 and COV002, one of which was a single-blind randomized controlled phase 2/3 trial testing AZD1222 (ChAdOx1 nCoV-19) in healthy adults. For TCRbeta chain sequencing, PBMC samples from trial participants were taken at day 0 and at day 28 after the second dose. The trim is 3 bases for V and 7 bases for J, with a gap of 12 bases between the germline ends. From the cysteine up to the phenylalanine, the CDR3 has a length of 13 residues. CDR3 DNA only is kept here, 39 bases in frame from base 1. CDR1 and CDR2 are drawn from the germline V gene (reference sequence): LGHDT, YNNKEL. The CDR3 regions of human TCRbeta chains were analyzed by immunosequencing. Under the source paper's analysis protocol: TCRs in the repertoires were matched against a reference library of SARS-CoV-2-specific TCRs that had been generated with the MIRA antigen-specificity platform. Breadth was defined as the fraction of unique TCRs that were SARS-CoV-2-associated, and depth was defined as the fraction of total T cells that were SARS-CoV-2-associated. Using the MIRA data, each spike-specific TCR was mapped to the spike region that the TCR reacts to and placed in a CD4 or CD8 class. Log10-transformed breadth and depth values were compared by one-way ANOVA with Sidak's multiple comparisons tests. What TCRdb holds here is the immuneACCESS table cut down to in-frame rearrangements. Part of the clones is not present; checked against another copy, under half of the missing clones reflect an unresolved V gene, and the others are unexplained. V and J calls and clone size are as listed in that table; D and trimming were resolved from the DNA. This sample holds approximately 150,000 clones; approximately 94% were observed only once. Jointly, the top ten make up 4% to 5.5% of the sample.

The receptor was isolated from an adult in good health. Rearrangement joined TRBV3-1 (or the pseudogene TRBV3-2) to TRBJ1-1, with the D gene too uncertain to name. Specimen: peripheral blood, collected on day 0 of AZD1222 vaccination. The DNA sequence follows: TGTGCCAGCAGCCAGAGAGGCACGGTTGAAGCTTTCTTT. Translated, it reads CASSQRGTVEAFF.